This entry lists 19 T cell receptor beta chains sequenced from one sample in a study of CD4 and CD8 cells across lung adenocarcinoma regions. TCRdb reprocessed the PCR reads via MiXCR and lists one record per CDR3 protein. The table records some 10,000 distinct CDR3 sequences, about half of them present only once. Material: CD8+ T cells from the margin of a lung tumor. The receptors derive from a female donor with lung adenocarcinoma. The CD4 and CD8 labels of this study may be unreliable.

This chain links TRBV10-3 with TRBJ2-1; D gene unclear. V lost 6 bases and J 0 bases, leaving 9 bases between the germline ends. CDR1 and CDR2 (germline): ENHRY, SYGVKD. The CDR3 has 14 residues. DNA of the CDR3: TGTGCCATCAGGAATGGAAGCTCCTACAATGAGCAGTTCTTC. It codes for CAIRNGSSYNEQFF.

This clonotype is labeled as medium-sized. The genes are TRBV6-1 and TRBJ2-3; tentative D call: TRBD2 (6 bases). This CDR3 has 15 residues. The germline V gene has CDR1 MNHNS and CDR2 SASEGT. Trimming cost V 7 bases and J 1 base, with 15 bases left between them. In DNA form, the CDR3 reads TGTGCCAGCAAAGCAGCTATAGCGGGCACAGATACGCAGTATTTT. It specifies CASKAAIAGTDTQYF.

The J gene is TRBJ2-3, the V gene TRBV10-3; either TRBD1 or TRBD2 may fit D (5 bases each). This CDR3 comprises 13 residues. CDR1 ENHRY and CDR2 SYGVKD come from the germline V gene. CDR3 in amino acids: CVSGLCGKNTQYF. The CDR3 DNA reads TGTGTCTCGGGGCTGTGCGGCAAAAACACTCAGTATTTT.

The chain carries TRBV6-1 and TRBJ2-2, with D possibly called TRBD1 or TRBD2 (5 bases each). The end of the DNA aligns better with TRBJ2-3, so the J call may be wrong. The germline V gene has CDR1 MNHNS and CDR2 SASEGT. The CDR3 consists of 15 residues. The DNA of the CDR3 is TGTGCCAGGGACCCTTGGGCGGTAGGGACCGGGACGCAGTATTTT. This encodes CARDPWAVGTGTQYF.

The rearrangement joins TRBV7-2 to TRBJ2-1, with D maybe TRBD2 (6 bases). Trimming cost V 1 base and J 2 bases, with 9 bases left between them. The germline gives CDR1 SGHTA, CDR2 FQGNSA. This CDR3 contains 15 residues. The CDR3 sequence: CASSLDGGAYNEQFF. For the CDR3, the DNA is TGTGCCAGCAGCTTAGATGGCGGGGCCTACAATGAGCAGTTCTTC.

This chain connects TRBV28 to TRBJ2-5; D gene ambiguous. CDR3 length: 14 amino acids. Germline assignment: CDR1 MDHEN and CDR2 SYDVKM. V gave up 2 bases and J gave up 3 bases, with 10 bases separating them. CDR3 region: CASSLGHSKETQYF. CDR3 bases: TGTGCCAGCAGTTTAGGCCACAGCAAAGAGACCCAGTACTTC. Full variable domain (remainder filled in from reference TRBV28 and TRBJ2-5): DVKVTQSSRYLVKRTGEKVFLECVQDMDHENMFWYRQDPGLGLRLIYFSYDVKMKEKGDIPEGYSVSREKKERFSLILESASTNQTSMYLCASSLGHSKETQYFGPGTRLLVL.

This clonotype has only a few counts. The V gene is TRBV11-2, the J gene TRBJ2-3; D gene unclear. In germline, CDR1 is SGHAT, CDR2 FQNNGV. V shed 5 bases and J shed 4 bases, with 13 bases lying between them. The CDR3 covers 14 residues. Written as DNA, the CDR3 is TGTGCCAGCAGCCCTATGTATGGTGCAGATACGCAGTATTTT. This encodes CASSPMYGADTQYF.

The chain is built from TRBV10-3 and TRBJ2-5; 9 nucleotides align to TRBD1. The end of the DNA fits TRBJ2-7 better, so the J call may be wrong. This CDR3 has 15 amino acids. CDR1 is ENHRY and CDR2 is SYGVKD in the germline V gene. The CDR3 nucleotides are TGTGCCATCAGTTACGGACAGGGGCATTCCTACGAGCAGTACTTC. Its protein product is CAISYGQGHSYEQYF.

The chain joins TRBV27 to TRBJ2-3, with D unclear. The DNA end favors TRBJ2-7, so the J call may be wrong. The CDR3 has 13 residues. The germline gives CDR1 MNHEY, CDR2 SMNVEV (reference sequence). For the CDR3, the DNA is TGTGCCAGCAGTTTACGACTCAAAAACACGCAGTACTTC. Its protein is CASSLRLKNTQYF.

This clonotype was counted many times. V gene TRBV11-2 combines with J gene TRBJ2-5; 12 bases match TRBD2. This CDR3 is 15 amino acids long. Per the germline V gene, CDR1 is SGHAT and CDR2 is FQNNGV. Trimming removed 5 bases from V and 4 bases from J; junction bases left unmatched: 5. This CDR3 is CASSRLAGVGETQYF. CDR3 DNA sequence: TGTGCCAGCAGCCGACTAGCGGGAGTAGGAGAGACCCAGTACTTC.

The rearrangement links TRBV6-1 to TRBJ2-4; D might be TRBD2 (5 bases). With the DNA end fitting TRBJ2-7 better, the J assignment may be wrong. CDR1 and CDR2 from the germline V gene are MNHNS and SASEGT. CDR3 length: 13 residues. This CDR3 reads CASETALASEQYF. The CDR3 coding sequence is TGTGCCAGCGAGACCGCCTTAGCGAGCGAGCAGTACTTC.

This clonotype is medium-sized (0.01 to 0.1%) in the sample. This rearrangement joins TRBV10-2 to TRBJ2-1; no clear D. This CDR3 contains 12 residues. Trimming removed 6 bases at V and 7 bases at J, with 10 bases between. Germline CDR1 WSHSY, CDR2 SAAADI. CDR3 sequence: CASRGSMNEQFF. CDR3 coding DNA: TGCGCCAGCAGGGGTAGCATGAATGAGCAGTTCTTC.

Relative to its sample, this clonotype is medium-sized. The chain recombines TRBV6-1 with TRBJ2-1; 9 bases line up with TRBD2. The length of the CDR3 is 16 residues. From germline, CDR1 is MNHNS and CDR2 SASEGT. V shed 0 bases and J 3 bases; nucleotides not matched to a gene: 3. CDR3 DNA sequence: TGTGCCAGCAGTGAAGCCGGGACTAGCCTCTACAATGAGCAGTTCTTC. Its translation: CASSEAGTSLYNEQFF.

Regarding this clonotype: A junction end diverges from the germline sequence, so it may reflect a read error. The gene calls are TRBV27 and TRBJ2-1; D is tentatively TRBD1 or TRBD2 (6 bases each). The J call may be faulty, since TRBJ2-5 better matches the DNA end. The V gene's germline CDR1 is MNHEY and CDR2 SMNVEV (reference sequence). The CDR3 spans 15 residues. Here the CDR3 DNA reads TGTGCCGGGGGGCTGGGGGGCCGACTCCAAGATACCCAGTACTTC. Its translation: CAGGLGGRLQDTQYF.

This clonotype was seen ten or more times. The chain couples TRBV6-1 to TRBJ1-6; D ambiguous. With 7 bases removed from V and 5 bases from J, the gap between germline ends came to 15 bases. In germline, CDR1 is MNHNS, CDR2 SASEGT. The CDR3 length is 15 residues. The CDR3 protein is CASTRGFSDNSPLHF. In DNA form, the CDR3 reads TGTGCCAGCACGCGGGGTTTCTCGGATAATTCACCCCTCCACTTT.

In its sample, this clonotype was seen many times. The chain uses TRBV25-1 and TRBJ2-1; D may be TRBD1 (5 bases). The CDR3 contains 12 residues. Germline CDR1 reads MGHDK; CDR2 reads SYGVNS. V was cut by 8 bases and J by 15 bases, with 20 bases left in between. DNA for the CDR3: TGTGCCAGCCAACTGGGGCTAGTCGGCCCGTTCTTC. It encodes CASQLGLVGPFF.

This sequence joins TRBV7-2 and TRBJ2-3, with 7 bases lining up with TRBD2. Per germline, CDR1 SGHTA and CDR2 FQGNSA. With 5 bases clipped from V and 4 bases from J, the junction kept 6 bases outside the gene matches. The CDR3 runs 14 residues. The CDR3 here is CASSGVAGSDTQYF. The CDR3 nucleotides read TGTGCCAGCAGCGGGGTAGCGGGTTCAGATACGCAGTATTTT. The variable domain in full, completed from reference TRBV7-2 and TRBJ2-3, reads GAGVSQSPSNKVTEKGKDVELRCDPISGHTALYWYRQSLGQGLEFLIYFQGNSAPDKSGLPSDRFSAERTGGSVSTLTIQRTQQEDSAVYLCASSGVAGSDTQYFGPGTRLTVL.

A word on this clonotype: The junction differs from germline at one of its ends, possibly a read error. This chain connects TRBV20-1 to TRBJ2-3; TRBD2 aligns across 12 bases. The CDR3 runs 12 residues. The germline CDR1 and CDR2 sequences are DFQATT and SNEGSKA (reference sequence). The CDR3 coding sequence is TGCAGTACTAGCGGGGGGTTGGATACGCAGTATTTT. It specifies CSTSGGLDTQYF.

In this sample, this clonotype turned up many times. For the CDR3, the DNA is TGTGCCAGCAGTTTAAACAGGCTAGAGACCCAGTACTTC. Translation: CASSLNRLETQYF. The V and J genes are TRBV27 and TRBJ2-5; TRBD1 might be the D (5 bases). The CDR3 totals 13 residues. V lost 2 bases and J 4 bases, leaving 8 bases between the germline ends. Germline V gives CDR1 MNHEY, CDR2 SMNVEV (reference sequence).